This T cell receptor (beta chain) emerged from a study of CD8 T cells in ankylosing spondylitis. General study results and limits: Significantly higher representation of disease-linked clones was reported for matched ankylosing spondylitis synovial fluid. The authors found the disease-linked clones to be CD8+ and relatively rare in peripheral blood.

J gave up 10 bases and V 2 bases, and 12 bases lay outside the gene matches. This CDR3 spans 15 amino acids. Note on this clonotype: Its matching antigen is unknown.

Library preparation for TCR beta used quantitative 5'-RACE with molecular barcodes. TCRdb reprocessed the 5' RACE reads with MiXCR, giving one entry per CDR3 protein. The sample records about 250,000 distinct CDR3 sequences, over 30% being singletons. J is TRBJ2-3 and V is TRBV12-3 or TRBV12-4, with TRBD1 matching 7 bases. Sequencing was carried out using blood, either unsorted or a sorted T cell fraction (not recorded which). The clonotype originates from a male donor with ankylosing spondylitis or in good health (not recorded which). The CDR3 sequence is CASSLRGQPGESQYF. CDR3 in DNA: TGTGCCAGCAGTTTAAGGGGGCAGCCCGGGGAGTCGCAGTATTTT.